The entry below gives a single T cell receptor beta chain sequence along with its context. This CDR3 is built from 21 residues. Germline V lookup: CDR1 MRHNA, CDR2 SNTAGT. J was trimmed by 0 bases and V by 2 bases; bases with no gene match: 17. Per the study methods: Nucleated cell counts were estimated from reference gene primer amplification. The method was immunoSEQ multiplex PCR; TCRdb's version includes in-frame clones alone and lacks a portion of them. The V and J calls and clone size are taken from that table; D and trimming were inferred from the DNA. The repertoire holds 200,000 to 250,000 clones, over 80% seen once, with approximately 1.8% in the top ten. The record originates from a study of blood T cell repertoires in COVID-19.

The source material was peripheral blood. The clonotype was recovered from a man aged 25-45 years who had recovered from COVID-19. The rearrangement links TRBV6-4 to TRBJ1-5, with 9 bases that match TRBD1. The CDR3 loop reads CASSDRPDRGVPPYSNQPQHF. The CDR3 DNA is TGTGCCAGCAGTGACCGACCGGACAGGGGAGTACCGCCATATAGCAATCAGCCCCAGCATTTT.